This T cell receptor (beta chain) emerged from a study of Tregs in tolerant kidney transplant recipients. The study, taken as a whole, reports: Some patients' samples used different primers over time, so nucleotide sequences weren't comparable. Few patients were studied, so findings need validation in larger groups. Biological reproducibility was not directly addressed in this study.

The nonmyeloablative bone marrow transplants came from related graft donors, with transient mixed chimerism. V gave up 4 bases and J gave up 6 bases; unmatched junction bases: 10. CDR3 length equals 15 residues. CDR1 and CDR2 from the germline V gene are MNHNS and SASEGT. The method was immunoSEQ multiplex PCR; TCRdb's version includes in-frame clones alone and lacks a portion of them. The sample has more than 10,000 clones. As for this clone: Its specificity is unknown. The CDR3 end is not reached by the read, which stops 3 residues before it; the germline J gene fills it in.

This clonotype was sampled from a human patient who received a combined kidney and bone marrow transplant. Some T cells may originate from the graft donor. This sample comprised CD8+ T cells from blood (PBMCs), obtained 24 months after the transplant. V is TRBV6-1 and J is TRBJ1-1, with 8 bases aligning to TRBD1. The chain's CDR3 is CASSGRQGRFAEAFF. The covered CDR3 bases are TGTGCCAGCAGTGGACGACAGGGGAGGTTCGCTGAA.